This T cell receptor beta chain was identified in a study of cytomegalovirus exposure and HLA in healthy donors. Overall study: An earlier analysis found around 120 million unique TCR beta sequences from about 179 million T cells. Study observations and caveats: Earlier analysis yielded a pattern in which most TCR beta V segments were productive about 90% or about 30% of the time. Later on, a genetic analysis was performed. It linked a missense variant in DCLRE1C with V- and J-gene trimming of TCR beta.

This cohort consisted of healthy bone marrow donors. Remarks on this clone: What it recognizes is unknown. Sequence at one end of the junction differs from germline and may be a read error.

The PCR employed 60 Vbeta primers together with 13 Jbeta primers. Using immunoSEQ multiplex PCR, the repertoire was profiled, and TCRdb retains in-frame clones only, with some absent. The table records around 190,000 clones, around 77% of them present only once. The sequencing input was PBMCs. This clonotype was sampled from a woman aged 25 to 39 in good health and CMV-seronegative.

The CDR3 spells CATSSRGILAASVLTF. The CDR3 nucleotides read TGTGCCACCAGCAGCCGGGGTATCCTTGCCGCCAGCGTCCTGACTTTC. The rearrangement uses TRBV15 and TRBJ2-6; weak D call: TRBD2 (5 bases). Germline V CDR1 and CDR2: LNHNV, YYDKDF (reference sequence). The CDR3 is 16 amino acids.